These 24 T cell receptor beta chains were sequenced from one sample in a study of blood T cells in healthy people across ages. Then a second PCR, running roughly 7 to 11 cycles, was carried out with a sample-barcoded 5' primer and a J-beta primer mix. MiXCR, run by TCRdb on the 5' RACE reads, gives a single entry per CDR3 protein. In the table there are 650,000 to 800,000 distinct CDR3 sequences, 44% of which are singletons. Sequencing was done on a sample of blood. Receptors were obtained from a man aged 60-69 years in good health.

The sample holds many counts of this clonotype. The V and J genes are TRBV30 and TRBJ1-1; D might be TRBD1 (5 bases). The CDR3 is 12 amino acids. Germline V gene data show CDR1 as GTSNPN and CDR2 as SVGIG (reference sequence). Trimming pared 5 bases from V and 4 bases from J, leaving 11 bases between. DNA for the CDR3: TGTGCCTGGGGCGCAGGGTTCACTGAAGCTTTCTTT. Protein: CAWGAGFTEAFF.

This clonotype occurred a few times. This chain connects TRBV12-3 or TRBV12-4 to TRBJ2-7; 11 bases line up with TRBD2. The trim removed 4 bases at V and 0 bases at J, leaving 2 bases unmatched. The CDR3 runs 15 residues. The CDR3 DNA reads TGTGCCAGCAGTTCGGGACTAGCGGCCTCCTACGAGCAGTACTTC. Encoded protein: CASSSGLAASYEQYF.

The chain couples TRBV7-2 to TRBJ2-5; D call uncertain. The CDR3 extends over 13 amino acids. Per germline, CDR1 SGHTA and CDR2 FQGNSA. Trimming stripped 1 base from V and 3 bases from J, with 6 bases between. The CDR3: CASSLGAKETQYF. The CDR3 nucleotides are TGTGCCAGCAGCTTAGGGGCAAAAGAGACCCAGTACTTC.

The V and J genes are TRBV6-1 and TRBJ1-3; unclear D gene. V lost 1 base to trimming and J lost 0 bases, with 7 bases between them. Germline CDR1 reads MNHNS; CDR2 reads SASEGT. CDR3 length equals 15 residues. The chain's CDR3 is CASSEVTASGNTIYF. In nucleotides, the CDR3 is TGTGCCAGCAGTGAAGTTACGGCCTCTGGAAACACCATATATTTT.

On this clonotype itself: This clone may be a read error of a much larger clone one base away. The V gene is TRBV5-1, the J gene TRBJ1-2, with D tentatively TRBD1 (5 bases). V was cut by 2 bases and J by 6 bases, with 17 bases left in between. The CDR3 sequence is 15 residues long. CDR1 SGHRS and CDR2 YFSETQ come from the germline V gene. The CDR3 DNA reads TGCGCCAGCAGCTTTCTATCGGGGCTTGGAAATGGCTACACCTTC. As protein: CASSFLSGLGNGYTF.

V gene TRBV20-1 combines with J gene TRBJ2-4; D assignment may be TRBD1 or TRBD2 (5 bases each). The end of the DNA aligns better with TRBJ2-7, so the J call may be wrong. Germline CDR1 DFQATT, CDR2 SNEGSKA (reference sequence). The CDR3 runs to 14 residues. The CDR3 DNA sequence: TGCAGTGCCCAATCGGGCCCGAGGGACCACGAGCAGTACTTC. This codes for CSAQSGPRDHEQYF.

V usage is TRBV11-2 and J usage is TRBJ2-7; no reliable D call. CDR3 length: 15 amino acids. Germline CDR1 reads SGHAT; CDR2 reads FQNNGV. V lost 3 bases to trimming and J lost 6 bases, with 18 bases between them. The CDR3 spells CASSLSRAPVSEQYF. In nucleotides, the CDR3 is TGTGCCAGCAGCTTGTCCCGGGCCCCGGTTTCCGAGCAGTACTTC.

DNA of the CDR3: TGTGCCAGCAGTTACAGGGGTGGCTATAGCAATCAGCCCCAGCATTTT. The encoded protein is CASSYRGGYSNQPQHF. The chain uses TRBV27 and TRBJ1-5, with 7 bases fitting TRBD1. The V gene's germline CDR1 is MNHEY and CDR2 SMNVEV (reference sequence). The junction had 6 bases not matched to a gene; V was cut back by 4 bases and J by 0 bases. This CDR3 is 16 amino acids long.

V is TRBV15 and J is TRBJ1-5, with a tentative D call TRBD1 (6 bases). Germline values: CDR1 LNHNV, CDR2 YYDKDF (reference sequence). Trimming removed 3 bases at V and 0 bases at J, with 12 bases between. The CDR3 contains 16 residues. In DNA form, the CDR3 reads TGTGCCACCAGCAGGGACAGCACATATAGCAATCAGCCCCAGCATTTT. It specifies CATSRDSTYSNQPQHF.

The CDR3: CASLALAGSSTDTQYF. DNA for the CDR3: TGTGCCAGCCTCGCCCTAGCGGGGAGTTCCACAGATACGCAGTATTTT. The rearrangement uses TRBV11-2 and TRBJ2-3, with 9 bases that match TRBD2. The CDR3 spans 16 residues. Per the germline V gene, CDR1 is SGHAT and CDR2 is FQNNGV. The J segment lost 2 bases and the V segment lost 8 bases, leaving 11 bases of the junction unmatched.

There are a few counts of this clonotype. CDR3 protein: CSAAPRGSYTF. The CDR3 DNA reads as TGCAGTGCCGCTCCTAGGGGCAGCTACACCTTC. The chain carries TRBV20-1 and TRBJ1-2; D possibly corresponds to TRBD1 (5 bases). Germline assignment: CDR1 DFQATT and CDR2 SNEGSKA (reference sequence). V lost 6 bases and J 9 bases, leaving 14 bases between the germline ends. This CDR3 comprises 11 residues.

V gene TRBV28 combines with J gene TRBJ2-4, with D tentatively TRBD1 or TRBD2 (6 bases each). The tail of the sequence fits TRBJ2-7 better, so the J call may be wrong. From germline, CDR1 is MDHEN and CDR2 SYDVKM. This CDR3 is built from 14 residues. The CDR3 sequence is CASTTSGGHYEQYF. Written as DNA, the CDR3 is TGTGCCAGCACCACTAGTGGGGGGCACTACGAGCAGTACTTC.

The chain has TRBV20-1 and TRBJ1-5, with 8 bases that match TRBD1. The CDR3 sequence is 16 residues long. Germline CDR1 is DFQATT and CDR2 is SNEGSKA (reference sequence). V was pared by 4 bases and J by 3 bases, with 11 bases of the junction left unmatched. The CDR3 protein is CSAIPLGTGINQPQHF. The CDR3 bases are TGCAGTGCTATCCCCTTAGGGACAGGTATCAATCAGCCCCAGCATTTT.

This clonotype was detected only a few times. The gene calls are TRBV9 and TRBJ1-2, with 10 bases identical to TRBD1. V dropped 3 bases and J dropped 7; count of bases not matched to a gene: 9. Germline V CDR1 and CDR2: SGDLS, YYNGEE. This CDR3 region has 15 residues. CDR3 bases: TGTGCCAGCAGCGATGGACCGGGACAGGGGCTTGGCTACACCTTC. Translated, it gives CASSDGPGQGLGYTF.

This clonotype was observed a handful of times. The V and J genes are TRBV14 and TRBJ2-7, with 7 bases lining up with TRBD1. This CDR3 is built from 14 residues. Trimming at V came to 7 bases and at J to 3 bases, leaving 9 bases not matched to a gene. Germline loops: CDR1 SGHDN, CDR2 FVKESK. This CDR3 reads CASNSQGDSYEQYF. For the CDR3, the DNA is TGTGCCAGCAACTCCCAGGGGGACAGCTACGAGCAGTACTTC.

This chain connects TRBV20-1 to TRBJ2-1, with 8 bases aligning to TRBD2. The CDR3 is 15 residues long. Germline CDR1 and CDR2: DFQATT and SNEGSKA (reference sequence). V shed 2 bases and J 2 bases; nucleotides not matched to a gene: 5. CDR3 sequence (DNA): TGCAGTGCTAGACCCAGCGGGGGCCCCTACAATGAGCAGTTCTTC. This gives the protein CSARPSGGPYNEQFF.

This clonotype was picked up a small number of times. The CDR3 sequence is CAIKGQLNYEQYF. The CDR3 DNA is TGTGCCATCAAGGGACAGCTGAACTACGAGCAGTACTTC. The chain joins TRBV10-3 to TRBJ2-7; 7 nucleotides align to TRBD1. Trimming at V came to 7 bases and at J to 3 bases, leaving 6 bases not matched to a gene. CDR1 is ENHRY, CDR2 SYGVKD, per germline. The CDR3 loop spans 13 amino acids.

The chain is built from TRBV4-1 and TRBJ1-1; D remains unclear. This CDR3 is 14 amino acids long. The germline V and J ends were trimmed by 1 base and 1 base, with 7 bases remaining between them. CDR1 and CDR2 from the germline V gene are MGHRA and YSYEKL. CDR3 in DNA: TGCGCCAGCAGCCAAGTAACGGCGAACACTGAAGCTTTCTTT. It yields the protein CASSQVTANTEAFF.

CDR3 DNA sequence: TGTGCCAGCAGCCGGAAACTCGAAAAGGATACGCAGTATTTT. This gives the protein CASSRKLEKDTQYF. The chain has TRBV3-1 and TRBJ2-3; D unresolved. CDR3 length: 14 residues. Germline-derived CDR1 and CDR2 are LGHDT and YNNKEL (reference sequence). Trimming cost V 4 bases and J 6 bases, with 14 bases left between them.

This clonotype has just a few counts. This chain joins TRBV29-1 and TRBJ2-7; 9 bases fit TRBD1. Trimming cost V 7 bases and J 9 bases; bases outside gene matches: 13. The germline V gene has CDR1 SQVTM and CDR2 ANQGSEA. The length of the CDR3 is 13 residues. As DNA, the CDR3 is TGCAGCGCCAGGGGGGACAGGGTAGGTCGGCAGTACTTC. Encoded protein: CSARGDRVGRQYF.

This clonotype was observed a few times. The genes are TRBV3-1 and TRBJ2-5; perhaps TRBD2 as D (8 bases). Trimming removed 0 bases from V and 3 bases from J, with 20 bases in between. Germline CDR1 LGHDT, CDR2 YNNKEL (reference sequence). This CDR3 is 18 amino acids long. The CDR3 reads CASSQEGGPAGDEETQYF. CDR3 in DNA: TGTGCCAGCAGCCAAGAAGGGGGCCCAGCGGGGGACGAAGAGACCCAGTACTTC.

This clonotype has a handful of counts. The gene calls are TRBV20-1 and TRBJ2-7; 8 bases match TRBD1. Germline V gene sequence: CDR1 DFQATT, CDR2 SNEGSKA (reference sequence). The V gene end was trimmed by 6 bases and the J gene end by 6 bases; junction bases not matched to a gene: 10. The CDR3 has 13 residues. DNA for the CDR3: TGCAGTGCCTATCCCGGACAGGGCGGCGAGCAGTACTTC. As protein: CSAYPGQGGEQYF.

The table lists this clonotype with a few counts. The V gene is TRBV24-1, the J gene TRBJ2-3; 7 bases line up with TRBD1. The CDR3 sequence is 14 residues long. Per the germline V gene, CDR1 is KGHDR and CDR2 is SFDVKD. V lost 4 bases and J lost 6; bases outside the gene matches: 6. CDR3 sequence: CATSETTGVDTQYF. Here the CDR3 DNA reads TGTGCCACCAGTGAAACCACAGGGGTGGATACGCAGTATTTT.

CDR3 coding DNA: TGTGCCAGCAGTCCCTGGGGGGGAGAGACCCAGTACTTC. This encodes CASSPWGGETQYF. The chain joins TRBV27 to TRBJ2-5; 7 positions agree with TRBD2. Germline-derived CDR1 and CDR2 are MNHEY and SMNVEV (reference sequence). With 5 bases clipped from V and 4 bases from J, the junction kept 4 bases outside the gene matches. The CDR3 length is 13 residues.